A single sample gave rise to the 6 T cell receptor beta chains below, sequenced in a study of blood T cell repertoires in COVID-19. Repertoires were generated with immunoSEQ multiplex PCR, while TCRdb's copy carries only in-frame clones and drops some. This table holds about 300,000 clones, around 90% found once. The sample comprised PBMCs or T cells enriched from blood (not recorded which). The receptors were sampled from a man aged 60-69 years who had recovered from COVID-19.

The CDR3 loop reads CASSPDRANLGYTF. In DNA form, the CDR3 reads TGTGCCAGCAGCCCCGACAGGGCAAACCTCGGCTACACCTTC. The chain links TRBV3-1 (or the pseudogene TRBV3-2) to TRBJ1-2, with TRBD1 matching over 7 bases. From germline, CDR1 is LGHDT and CDR2 YNNKEL (reference sequence). The junction had 10 bases not matched to a gene; V was cut back by 4 bases and J by 8 bases. The CDR3 spans 14 residues.

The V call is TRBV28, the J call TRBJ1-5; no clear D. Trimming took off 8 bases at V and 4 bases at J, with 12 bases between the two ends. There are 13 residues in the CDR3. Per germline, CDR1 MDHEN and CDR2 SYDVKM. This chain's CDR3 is CASGLGGNQPQHF. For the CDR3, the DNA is TGTGCCAGCGGGTTAGGAGGGAATCAGCCCCAGCATTTT.

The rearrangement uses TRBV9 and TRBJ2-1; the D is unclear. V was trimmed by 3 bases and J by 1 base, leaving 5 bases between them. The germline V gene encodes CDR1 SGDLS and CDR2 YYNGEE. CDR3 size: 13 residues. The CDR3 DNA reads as TGTGCCAGCAGCGGCGCGTCCTACAATGAGCAGTTCTTC. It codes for CASSGASYNEQFF.

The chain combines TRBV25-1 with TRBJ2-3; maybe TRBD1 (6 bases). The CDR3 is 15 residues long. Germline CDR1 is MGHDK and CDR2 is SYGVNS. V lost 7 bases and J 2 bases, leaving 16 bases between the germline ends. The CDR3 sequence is CASNRDNRNTDTQYF. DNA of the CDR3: TGTGCCAGCAATCGGGACAACAGAAACACAGATACGCAGTATTTT.

The CDR3 DNA reads as TGCGCCAGCAGCTTGGCCTCTCAGGGGGGCGAGCAGTACTTC. Residues: CASSLASQGGEQYF. The J gene is TRBJ2-7, the V gene TRBV5-1, with D perhaps matching TRBD1 (7 bases). There are 14 residues in the CDR3. V was shortened by 0 bases and J by 6 bases, with 13 bases between the two germline ends. The V gene's germline CDR1 is SGHRS and CDR2 YFSETQ.

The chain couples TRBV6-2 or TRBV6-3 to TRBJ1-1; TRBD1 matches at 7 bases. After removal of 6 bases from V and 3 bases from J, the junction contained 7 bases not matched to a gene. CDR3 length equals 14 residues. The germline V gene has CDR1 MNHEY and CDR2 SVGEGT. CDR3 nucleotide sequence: TGTGCCAGCAGCCCCAGACAGGGATACACTGAAGCTTTCTTT. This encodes CASSPRQGYTEAFF.